This T cell receptor (beta chain) was retrieved from a study of Graves' ophthalmopathy and Graves' hyperthyroidism (dated by TCRdb to the late 2010s). Study-level background: Peripheral blood samples were taken at the time of initial diagnosis, before any treatment was given. In total, 135 blood samples were TCR-sequenced: under 45 ophthalmopathy, roughly 80 hyperthyroidism and about 17 hyperthyroidism-to-ophthalmopathy patients. An independent validation cohort was composed of 18 hyperthyroidism patients and around 16 patients who later progressed from hyperthyroidism to ophthalmopathy. Once sampling was done, hyperthyroidism patients were given methimazole at a starting dose of 30 mg daily, while ophthalmopathy patients were given high-dose intravenous methylprednisolone. T-cell repertoires of thyroid tissue and blood were compared in over 5 hyperthyroidism patients. To tell Graves' ophthalmopathy apart from Graves' hyperthyroidism, and to predict which patients would progress to ophthalmopathy, the study relied on TCR beta repertoire signatures. To explore V-J signatures that separate ophthalmopathy from hyperthyroidism, a discovery set of about a hundred patients was enrolled, consisting of more than 40 with ophthalmopathy and roughly 59 with stable hyperthyroidism.

The germline V gene encodes CDR1 ENHRY and CDR2 SYGVKD. Measured from the cysteine to the phenylalanine, the CDR3 is 19 residues long. The retained sequence is limited to the CDR3, 57 bases, with the frame set at the first base. Compared with germline, V lacks 2 bases and J lacks 0 bases; bases without a gene match: 8. Paper-wide results and their limitations: Sample size was not predetermined statistically, and investigators were not blinded to group allocation. In cross-validation, the 13-signature model distinguished ophthalmopathy from stable hyperthyroidism with approximately 88% sensitivity and about 84% specificity, and in the test set the corresponding values were roughly 80% and 76%. Among expanded thyroid clonotypes with frequency above 0.001, most also showed up in blood, which suggests that blood repertoires may reflect the thyroid immune response. In validation, the model predicted ophthalmopathy progression with 55% to 71% sensitivity and roughly 72% specificity; roughly 11 predicted patients were CT-confirmed with GO in a median of approximately 6.5 months.

For repertoire sequencing, TCR beta CDR3 regions were amplified from RNA transcripts. The first round of RT-PCR was done with HTBI primers and the Qiagen OneStep RT-PCR kit, and was followed by a second round of multiplex PCR, then size selection and purification. Libraries were sequenced paired-end with 100 bp reads on an Illumina HiSeq2000. The original pipeline was this. SOAPnuke was used for read processing, and reads with adapters, uncalled bases, a mean Phred below 15, or no exact constant-primer or identifier match were discarded. COPE v1.2.5 was used to merge the high-quality paired reads. Each unique nucleotide sequence was defined as a clonotype, and clonotypes were aligned to IMGT TRB V, D and J references with MiTCR v1.1. The analysis was limited to V-J combinations with a frequency above 0.0001, which together covered about 99% of repertoires. For each V-J combination, a TCR clonal expansion and chaos score was defined as the ratio of F50 clonal expansion to chaos observed in the TCRdist matrix. Features were reduced by Welch's t-statistics and random forest to over ten V-J combinations, which fed a naive Bayes classifier. The Morisita-Horn index was used to measure how similar the thyroid and blood repertoires were. TCRdb passed the public sequencing reads through fastp at Q25 and MiXCR, retaining productive beta sequences. Every CDR3 protein is listed once, alongside the most common genes and DNA of its rows. TCRdb, not the original authors, processed these V and J calls. Within this sample are 200,000 to 300,000 distinct CDR3 sequences, with 40% to 50% of them counted one time only. In total, the top ten clones hold approximately 44% of the sample.

The ophthalmopathy patients had moderately to severely active disease, with a Clinical Activity Score of 3 or higher, a NOSPECS grade of 4 or higher, and a disease duration of less than 3 months. Patients with other autoimmune diseases, uncontrolled infections, pregnancy or lactation were excluded from the study. Diagnosis relied on clinical symptoms, serum thyroxine, TRAb, thyroid ultrasound and orbital computed tomography. Ficoll-Paque density gradient centrifugation was used to isolate PBMCs from 8 to 10 ml of fresh peripheral blood. Total RNA was extracted with Trizol reagent and quality-checked on an Agilent 2100 Bioanalyzer. In the case of this clonotype: The antigen it recognizes is unknown. Base qualities were left out, and no much larger clone turns up one base away.

The material sequenced was peripheral blood. This receptor chain uses TRBV10-3 and TRBJ2-7, with 15 bases in between that match TRBD2. This sequence was found in an adult man with Graves' ophthalmopathy. The CDR3 region reads CAISEAGTSGGPSSYEQYF. The base sequence is TGTGCCATCAGTGAGGCCGGGACTAGCGGGGGGCCGAGCTCCTACGAGCAGTACTTC.